Each of the 23 T cell receptor beta chains below was sequenced from the same sample in a study of T cells in Graves' hyperthyroidism and ophthalmopathy. Template material for amplifying TCR beta CDR3 regions consisted of RNA transcripts. HTBI primers were employed in a first-round RT-PCR of the TCR CDR3. TCRdb used MiXCR to reprocess the multiplex PCR reads, holding one entry per CDR3 protein. The table shows about 600,000 distinct CDR3 sequences, with about 14% occurring only once. The sample was blood. These receptor sequences come from a woman aged 18-35 years with Graves' ophthalmopathy.

The table lists this clonotype with many counts. The chain couples TRBV12-3 or TRBV12-4 to TRBJ1-1, with a tentative D call TRBD1 (6 bases). The CDR3 is made up of 14 amino acids. V dropped 5 bases and J dropped 10 bases, with 20 bases sitting between them. DNA for the CDR3: TGTGCCAGCAGTGACCCGTGGAGGGGGGAAGGAGCTTTCTTT. Translated: CASSDPWRGEGAFF.

There are many counts of this clonotype. V gene TRBV5-6 combines with J gene TRBJ2-5; D gene uncertain. The CDR3 loop spans 13 amino acids. The V end was cut by 5 bases, the J end by 1 base, with 9 bases between. Per germline, CDR1 SGHDT and CDR2 YYEEEE. CDR3 in amino acids: CASSRVFQETQYF. The CDR3 coding sequence is TGTGCCAGCAGTCGGGTATTCCAAGAGACCCAGTACTTC.

This clonotype was found once. The J gene is TRBJ2-5, the V gene TRBV6-1; D is uncertain. Looked up from germline, CDR1 is MNHNS and CDR2 is SASEGT. The CDR3 length is 11 residues. The germline V and J ends were trimmed by 9 bases and 4 bases, with 9 bases remaining between them. CDR3 sequence reads: CARPDRETQYF. CDR3 coding DNA: TGTGCCAGGCCAGACCGAGAGACCCAGTACTTC.

This clonotype has ten or more counts. The chain combines TRBV10-3 with TRBJ2-7, with TRBD1 identical over 10 bases. The CDR3 runs 13 residues. J was trimmed by 2 bases and V by 8 bases; bases with no gene match: 3. The germline gives CDR1 ENHRY, CDR2 SYGVKD. CDR3 coding DNA: TGTGCCATCCCGGGACAGGGGACCTACGAGCAGTACTTC. It yields the protein CAIPGQGTYEQYF.

At least ten counts were recorded for this clonotype. The genes are TRBV7-2 and TRBJ1-2; TRBD1 is a possible D gene (6 bases). From germline, CDR1 is SGHTA and CDR2 FQGNSA. The CDR3 extends over 13 amino acids. Trimming took 3 bases from V and 5 from J, leaving 10 bases between them. The CDR3 sequence: CASSFGQGYGYTF. The DNA for the CDR3 is TGTGCCAGCAGCTTCGGGCAGGGGTATGGCTACACCTTC.

This rearrangement joins TRBV20-1 to TRBJ2-3; D might be TRBD1 or TRBD2, each matching 5 bases. The CDR3 spans 17 residues. Germline CDR1 and CDR2: DFQATT and SNEGSKA (reference sequence). The V end was cut by 1 base, the J end by 2 bases, with 19 bases between. CDR3 DNA: TGCAGTGCTAGAGGCAGGCGTAGGGGAGCCATCACAGATACGCAGTATTTT. Protein: CSARGRRRGAITDTQYF.

This clonotype was seen ten or more times. This chain uses TRBV7-8 with TRBJ1-1; D is perhaps TRBD1 (5 bases). In germline, CDR1 is SGHVS, CDR2 FQNEAQ. This CDR3 spans 14 amino acids. V lost 5 bases and J lost 4, with 14 bases in between. CDR3 nucleotides: TGTGCCAGCAGCCCAGCCGTCGGGGGCACTGAAGCTTTCTTT. Residues: CASSPAVGGTEAFF.

This clonotype was counted at least ten times. The chain carries TRBV7-9 and TRBJ2-3, with 11 nucleotides matching TRBD2. After removal of 2 bases from V and 5 bases from J, the junction contained 12 bases not matched to a gene. Germline V CDR1 and CDR2: SEHNR, FQNEAQ (reference sequence). This CDR3 is 18 amino acids long. CDR3 nucleotide sequence: TGTGCCAGCAGCTTATTGGGGTTCCTAGCGGGAGGAGGAGATACGCAGTATTTT. Its translation is CASSLLGFLAGGGDTQYF.

This clonotype has ten or more counts. The chain joins TRBV7-2 to TRBJ1-1; 8 bases agree with TRBD1. Looked up from germline, CDR1 is SGHTA and CDR2 is FQGNSA. V lost 5 bases and J lost 5; bases outside the gene matches: 7. This CDR3 spans 14 amino acids. The CDR3 sequence is CASSPDRGRTEAFF. In nucleotides, the CDR3 is TGTGCCAGCAGCCCTGACAGGGGACGGACTGAAGCTTTCTTT.

This clonotype appeared a few times. The chain couples TRBV28 to TRBJ2-2, with D unclear. The CDR3 spans 15 residues. V lost 6 bases to trimming and J lost 6 bases, with 17 bases between them. CDR1 is MDHEN, CDR2 SYDVKM, per germline. This CDR3 reads CASSPHLSPAGELFF. CDR3 sequence (DNA): TGTGCCAGCAGCCCTCATCTTAGTCCGGCCGGGGAGCTGTTTTTT. The full variable domain, rest sourced from reference TRBV28 and TRBJ2-2, is DVKVTQSSRYLVKRTGEKVFLECVQDMDHENMFWYRQDPGLGLRLIYFSYDVKMKEKGDIPEGYSVSREKKERFSLILESASTNQTSMYLCASSPHLSPAGELFFGEGSRLTVL.

The chain is built from TRBV4-1 and TRBJ1-3; 10 positions agree with TRBD1. The V gene end was trimmed by 3 bases and the J gene end by 2 bases; junction bases not matched to a gene: 13. CDR3 length: 19 residues. CDR1 is MGHRA, CDR2 YSYEKL, per germline. The CDR3 DNA sequence: TGCGCCAGCAGCCAGCGCCTAACCCACGGACAGGGGGCTGGAAACACCATATATTTT. Translating it yields CASSQRLTHGQGAGNTIYF.

Many counts were recorded for this clonotype. The rearrangement links TRBV27 to TRBJ2-5; the D gene is possibly TRBD1 (5 bases). The V and J ends lost 2 bases and 8 bases respectively, with 9 bases between them. Germline V gene data show CDR1 as MNHEY and CDR2 as SMNVEV (reference sequence). The CDR3 runs to 12 residues. CDR3 residues: CASSLPQGTQYF. The CDR3 bases are TGTGCCAGCAGTTTACCCCAGGGAACCCAGTACTTC.

The V gene is TRBV28, the J gene TRBJ2-6; perhaps TRBD1 as D (5 bases). This CDR3 is 14 amino acids long. Trimming pared 5 bases from V and 4 bases from J, leaving 9 bases between. Looked up from germline, CDR1 is MDHEN and CDR2 is SYDVKM. In DNA form, the CDR3 reads TGTGCCAGCAGTCACCGGACAGGGGCCAACGTCCTGACTTTC. Translation gives CASSHRTGANVLTF.

This clonotype was detected many times. V is TRBV20-1 and J is TRBJ2-1; D is uncertain. CDR1 is DFQATT and CDR2 is SNEGSKA in the germline V gene (reference sequence). Trimming removed 3 bases at V and 0 bases at J, with 6 bases between. The CDR3 loop spans 13 amino acids. This CDR3 reads CSARAPSYNEQFF. The DNA of the CDR3 is TGCAGTGCTAGGGCTCCCTCCTACAATGAGCAGTTCTTC.

This clonotype was counted at least ten times. The chain is built from TRBV27 and TRBJ2-3; D perhaps matches TRBD1 (5 bases). This CDR3 spans 13 amino acids. Germline CDR1 is MNHEY and CDR2 is SMNVEV (reference sequence). Trimming shortened V by 3 bases and J by 5 bases, and 9 bases separated the two germline ends. In nucleotides, the CDR3 is TGTGCCAGCAGTTTCTTGACAGAAGATACGCAGTATTTT. It yields the protein CASSFLTEDTQYF.

This clonotype was recorded at least ten times. The V call is TRBV28, the J call TRBJ2-7; tentative D call: TRBD2 (6 bases). Trimming cost V 8 bases and J 4 bases, with 12 bases left between them. Per the germline V gene, CDR1 is MDHEN and CDR2 is SYDVKM. The CDR3 covers 12 residues. Here the CDR3 DNA reads TGTGCCAGCGGGGGTGGGGGGTACGAGCAGTACTTC. This codes for CASGGGGYEQYF.

This clonotype has just a few counts. The chain uses TRBV7-9 and TRBJ1-5; 9 nucleotides line up with TRBD1. CDR1 and CDR2 from the germline V gene are SEHNR and FQNEAQ (reference sequence). The CDR3 totals 19 residues. J was trimmed by 0 bases and V by 1 base; bases with no gene match: 10. CDR3 bases: TGTGCCAGCAGCTTAGAGAAACTCCGGGACAGGGCTAGCAATCAGCCCCAGCATTTT. Protein: CASSLEKLRDRASNQPQHF.

DNA for the CDR3: TGTGCCAGCAGTTACCGGGACAGCATCTACAATGAGCAGTTCTTC. It translates to CASSYRDSIYNEQFF. The chain combines TRBV6-2 or TRBV6-3 with TRBJ2-1, with 7 positions matching TRBD1. Germline CDR1 and CDR2: MNHEY and SVGEGT. V gave up 2 bases and J gave up 3 bases; unmatched junction bases: 4. The length of the CDR3 is 15 residues.

The rearrangement joins TRBV27 to TRBJ2-1; 13 positions agree with TRBD2. The germline V gene has CDR1 MNHEY and CDR2 SMNVEV (reference sequence). The CDR3 extends over 18 amino acids. The V gene end was trimmed by 5 bases and the J gene end by 0 bases; junction bases not matched to a gene: 7. The CDR3 loop is CASSGTSGTSSSYNEQFF. The CDR3 DNA sequence: TGTGCCAGCAGTGGGACTAGCGGGACGTCGAGCTCCTACAATGAGCAGTTCTTC.

This clonotype showed up just a few times. This sequence joins TRBV5-8 and TRBJ1-5; the match to TRBD1 covers 10 bases. Germline V gene data show CDR1 as SGHTS and CDR2 as YDEGEE. The CDR3 consists of 18 residues. V dropped 0 bases and J dropped 5; count of bases not matched to a gene: 11. The CDR3 sequence: CASSLVVWGQGSHQPQHF. The CDR3 bases are TGTGCCAGCAGCTTGGTGGTTTGGGGACAGGGGAGCCATCAGCCCCAGCATTTT.

This clonotype came up a few times. CDR3 protein: CASSGTAYYGYTF. The CDR3 DNA sequence: TGTGCCAGTAGTGGGACAGCTTACTATGGCTACACCTTC. This chain joins TRBV19 and TRBJ1-2, with TRBD1 matching over 7 bases. CDR1 and CDR2 (germline): LNHDA, SQIVND (reference sequence). J lost 3 bases, V lost 5 bases, and 3 bases had no gene match. The CDR3 totals 13 residues.

This clonotype was counted only a few times. V is TRBV6-1 and J is TRBJ2-7; D perhaps matches TRBD2 (5 bases). This CDR3 is 13 amino acids long. Per the germline V gene, CDR1 is MNHNS and CDR2 is SASEGT. The V end was cut by 8 bases, the J end by 6 bases, with 17 bases between. The CDR3 is CASSKPGISEQYF. CDR3 coding DNA: TGTGCCAGCTCAAAACCGGGGATCAGCGAGCAGTACTTC.

This clonotype was seen repeatedly, ten times or more. The J gene is TRBJ2-7, the V gene TRBV3-1; D unresolved. V lost 1 base to trimming and J lost 2 bases, with 15 bases between them. From germline, CDR1 is LGHDT and CDR2 YNNKEL (reference sequence). The CDR3 is 16 residues long. In nucleotides, the CDR3 is TGTGCCAGCAGCCAAGGGGCAGTTTCCTTTCCCTACGAGCAGTACTTC. Its protein product is CASSQGAVSFPYEQYF.